These T cell receptor beta chains were read from a single sample in a study of shared clonotypes between healthy human individuals. Method: immunoSEQ multiplex PCR; TCRdb's copy keeps in-frame clones and lacks some. The sample includes roughly 1 million clones, 75% seen only once; the top ten take about 1.5%. Input material: memory CD4+ T cells sorted from blood. The receptor source for this set is a man aged 18 to 30 in good health. CDR3s include the opening cysteine and the closing phenylalanine or tryptophan. The D gene is left open where the match is weak. Clone size is shown for a subset of rows, as once, few, many or a class of expanded clone.

NA TRBD2 TRBJ2-7 TRBV6-1 TGTGCCAGCAGAGCGGGAGGCTACGAGCAGTACTTC CASRAGGYEQYF
once NA TRBJ2-7 TRBV5-1 TGCGCCAGCAGCGGGACGACAGACTCCTACGAGCAGTACTTC CASSGTTDSYEQYF
NA NA TRBJ2-6 TRBV18 TGTGCCAGCTCACCGAACGGGGCTCGAGCTGGGGCCAACGTCCTGACTTTC CASSPNGARAGANVLTF
NA TRBD2 TRBJ2-7 TRBV11-1 TGTGCCAGCAGCCCCCAAGCGGGAGCCGGCGAGCAGTACTTC CASSPQAGAGEQYF
NA NA TRBJ2-3 TRBV28 TGTGCCAGCAGTTTATCACCCCGGGTAGGGCCCAATACGCAGTATTTT CASSLSPRVGPNTQYF
NA TRBD1 TRBJ2-5 TRBV5-1 TGCGCCAGCAGCTTGGGAGGGGGCGCGGAGACCCAGTACTTC CASSLGGGAETQYF
NA NA TRBJ2-7 TRBV4-1 TGCGCCAGCAGCCAAGTGGCCGGGGGGCTAACCTACGAGCAGTACTTC CASSQVAGGLTYEQYF
NA NA TRBJ2-1 TRBV2 TGTGCCAGCAACCCCGGGACAAGCCGCTTTAATGAGCAGTTCTTC CASNPGTSRFNEQFF
NA NA TRBJ2-5 TRBV18 TGTGCCAGCTCACTTCTAGCGCAGGAGACCCAGTACTTC CASSLLAQETQYF
few NA TRBJ2-5 TRBV7-3 TGTGCCAGCAGCTTAGCGTTCGGCCTCCAAGAGACCCAGTACTTC CASSLAFGLQETQYF
once TRBD2 TRBJ2-7 TRBV19 TGTGCCAGTAGTATCCAAGCGGGAGCGACCTACGAGCAGTACTTC CASSIQAGATYEQYF
NA NA TRBJ1-5 TRBV7-8 TGTGCCAGCAGCCCTGACCGTGACAGGTCAGCCCAGCATTTT CASSPDRDRSAQHF
NA TRBD1 TRBJ2-2 TRBV6-5 TGTGCCAGCACCCGGACAGGGTATGACGGGGAGCTGTTTTTT CASTRTGYDGELFF
few NA TRBJ1-2 TRBV10-3 TGTGCCATCAGTCCTCAAGCCTATGGCTACACCTTC CAISPQAYGYTF
NA NA TRBJ2-3 TRBV20-1 TGCAGTGCTAGCCGGGAGGATACGCAGTATTTT CSASREDTQYF
few TRBD1 TRBJ1-3 TRBV6-1 TGTGCCAGCAGTGAGGCCGGGACAGGGGGTTGGTCTGGAAACACCATATATTTT CASSEAGTGGWSGNTIYF
NA NA TRBJ1-4 TRBV18 TGTGCCAGCTCACCACAGGGGGCAACTAATGAAAAACTGTTTTTT CASSPQGATNEKLFF
NA TRBD2 TRBJ2-3 TRBV18 TGTGCCAGCTCACCCAGCCTAGCGGGAGCCGGAGATACGCAGTATTTT CASSPSLAGAGDTQYF
NA NA TRBJ1-5 TRBV30 TGTGCCCGGAAGACTGCGACAGGTATGGGCAATCAGCCCCAGCATTTT CARKTATGMGNQPQHF
NA TRBD1 TRBJ2-6 TRBV28 TGTGCCAGCAGTCCTGGCGGGACAGGGTACTCTGGGGCCAACGTCCTGACTTTC CASSPGGTGYSGANVLTF
NA TRBD1 TRBJ1-2 TRBV5-6 TGTGCCAGCAGCTTGGCCCTGGGACAGCGGAGGGGCTACACCTTC CASSLALGQRRGYTF
NA NA TRBJ2-3 TRBV10-3 TGTGCCTCAGGGGCGGGAGTTCGCGATACGCAGTATTTT CASGAGVRDTQYF
NA TRBD2 TRBJ2-1 TRBV7-2 TGTGCCAGCAGCTCACGGACTAGCGGGGGGTACAATGAGCAGTTCTTC CASSSRTSGGYNEQFF
once TRBD1 TRBJ1-1 TRBV6-1 TGTGCCAGCAGAACAGGGGCCGCGGGGAACACTGAAGCTTTCTTT CASRTGAAGNTEAFF